What follows is one TCR beta chain and its context. The target antigen is unknown. The data stem from a study of cytomegalovirus exposure and HLA in healthy donors. Broader study findings: The study put 160 or so TCR beta chains on its list as cytomegalovirus-associated. Accounts indicate the classifier identified cytomegalovirus status with strong specificity and sensitivity. Being productive about 87% or about 30% of the time was typical of most TCR beta V segments in an earlier analysis. According to a later analysis, most TCR beta chains associated with CMV appeared HLA-restricted.

The PCR used 60 Vbeta and 13 Jbeta primers. Sequencing used immunoSEQ multiplex PCR; TCRdb keeps in-frame clones, though not all of them. The table lists some 170,000 clones, 81% of them singletons. Germline CDR1 and CDR2: SGHAT and FQNNGV. Trimming took 2 bases from V and 2 from J; bases not matched to a gene: 14. This CDR3 has 18 residues. The sequenced sample consisted of PBMCs. The chain links TRBV11-2 to TRBJ2-7; 8 bases map to TRBD2. The receptor was isolated from a woman aged 18-35 years in good health and CMV-seronegative. The CDR3 DNA is TGTGCCAGCAGCTTACAGGGGCCGCTAGCGGGTTTCACCTACGAGCAGTACTTC. Its translation is CASSLQGPLAGFTYEQYF.